Only a few counts were recorded for the clone carrying this TCR beta chain. The antigen is unknown. This sample stems from a study of human T cells and chemical hapten exposure. Study in general: Per-sample TCR yields varied mainly from small pooled library volume differences. Overall study results and limits: The number of TCRs above 1 in 1000 frequency did not change after DPC sensitization.

The starting material, unfractionated whole blood, was used for total RNA extraction. The library attached unique molecular identifiers to individual cDNA molecules. Authors' methods: Samples had a median of 95,638 TCRs, ranging roughly 20,000 to 750,000. TCRdb recomputed calls from the 5' RACE reads with MiXCR, one row per CDR3 protein. The V and J calls and clone size are TCRdb's, not the authors'. This sample has 110,000 or so distinct CDR3 sequences, with roughly 18% found just once. V gave up 8 bases and J gave up 6 bases; unmatched junction bases: 3. There are 14 residues in the CDR3. The chain carries TRBV12-3 or TRBV12-4 and TRBJ1-6; 11 bases match TRBD1. The receptor's source is a human donor in good health. CDR3 sequence (DNA): TGTGCCAGCCGGGACAGGGGGACTAATTCACCCCTCCACTTT. It codes for CASRDRGTNSPLHF.